The present T cell receptor beta chain was sequenced within a study of cytomegalovirus exposure and HLA in healthy donors. Of note for this clone: What it recognizes is unknown.

PCR involved 60 Vbeta and 13 Jbeta primers. Per the authors' pipeline: Later work found tens of millions of unique TCR beta chains, with some 11 million shared. Repertoires were generated with immunoSEQ multiplex PCR, while TCRdb's copy carries only in-frame clones and drops some. V and J calls and clone size come straight from that table; D and trimming were deduced from the DNA. The data contain around 98,000 clones, about 81% of them seen just once; the ten biggest clones take up approximately 1.5%. Notes on the study in general: Earlier analysis looked at TCR beta V segments, and most were productive about 90% or about 30% of the time. Reports showed the classifier diagnosing cytomegalovirus status with high specificity and sensitivity. Among immune exposure information, only CMV serostatus was available.

Per the germline V gene, CDR1 is SNHLY and CDR2 is FYNNEI. Between the trimmed V and J ends, which lost 6 bases and 2 bases, there was a span of 10 bases. CDR3 length: 13 residues. The specimen sequenced was PBMCs. The TCR originated in a man aged 40-49 years in good health and CMV-seronegative. The J gene is TRBJ2-5, the V gene TRBV2; a possible D gene is TRBD2 (5 bases). CDR3 protein: CASRTRVQETQYF. CDR3 nucleotide sequence: TGTGCCAGCAGGACGCGGGTGCAAGAGACCCAGTACTTC.